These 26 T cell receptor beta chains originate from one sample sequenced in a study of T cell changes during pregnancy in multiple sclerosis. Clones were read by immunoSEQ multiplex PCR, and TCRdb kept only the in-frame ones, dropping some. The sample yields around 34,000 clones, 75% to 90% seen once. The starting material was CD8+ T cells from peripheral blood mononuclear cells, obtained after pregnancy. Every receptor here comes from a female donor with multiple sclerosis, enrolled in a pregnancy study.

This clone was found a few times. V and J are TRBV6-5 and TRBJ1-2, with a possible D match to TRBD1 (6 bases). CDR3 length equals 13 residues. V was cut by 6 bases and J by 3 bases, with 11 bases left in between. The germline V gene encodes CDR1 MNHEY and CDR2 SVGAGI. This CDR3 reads CASRWGPYYGYTF. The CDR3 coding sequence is TGTGCCAGCAGGTGGGGGCCGTACTATGGCTACACCTTC.

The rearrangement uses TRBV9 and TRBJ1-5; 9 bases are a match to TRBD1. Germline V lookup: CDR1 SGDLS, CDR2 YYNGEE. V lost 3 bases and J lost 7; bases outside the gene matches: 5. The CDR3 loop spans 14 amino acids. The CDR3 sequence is CASSAGTGYQPQHF. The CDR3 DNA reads TGTGCCAGCAGCGCCGGGACAGGGTACCAGCCCCAGCATTTT.

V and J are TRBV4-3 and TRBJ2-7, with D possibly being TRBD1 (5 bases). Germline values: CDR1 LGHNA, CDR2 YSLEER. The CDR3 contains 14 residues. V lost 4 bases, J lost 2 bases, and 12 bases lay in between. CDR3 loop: CASSPGWRAYEQYF. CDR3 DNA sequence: TGCGCCAGCAGCCCAGGGTGGCGCGCCTACGAGCAGTACTTC.

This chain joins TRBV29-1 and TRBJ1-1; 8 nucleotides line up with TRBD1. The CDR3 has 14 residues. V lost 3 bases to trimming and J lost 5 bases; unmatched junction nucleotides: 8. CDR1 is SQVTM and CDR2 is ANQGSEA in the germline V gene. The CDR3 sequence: CSVESQGVRTEAFF. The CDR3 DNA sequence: TGCAGCGTTGAGTCACAGGGGGTCCGGACTGAAGCTTTCTTT.

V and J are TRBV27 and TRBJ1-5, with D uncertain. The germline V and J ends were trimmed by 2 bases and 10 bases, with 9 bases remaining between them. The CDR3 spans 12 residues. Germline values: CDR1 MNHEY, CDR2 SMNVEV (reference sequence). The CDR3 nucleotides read TGTGCCAGCAGTTTAATGGGAGGCCCCCAGCATTTT. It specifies CASSLMGGPQHF.

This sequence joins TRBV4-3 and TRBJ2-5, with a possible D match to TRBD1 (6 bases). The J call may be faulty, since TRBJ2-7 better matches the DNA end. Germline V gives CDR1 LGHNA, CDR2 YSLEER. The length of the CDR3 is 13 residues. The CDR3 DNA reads TGCGCCAGCAGCCAAGTCCAGGGGCGCGAGCAGTACTTC. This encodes CASSQVQGREQYF.

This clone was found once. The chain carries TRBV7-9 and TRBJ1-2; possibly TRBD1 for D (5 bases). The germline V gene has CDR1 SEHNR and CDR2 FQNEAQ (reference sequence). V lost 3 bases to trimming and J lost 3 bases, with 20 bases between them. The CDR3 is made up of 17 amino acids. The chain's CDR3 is CASSFELTVQGYYGYTF. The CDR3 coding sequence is TGTGCCAGCAGCTTTGAACTGACAGTCCAGGGATACTATGGCTACACCTTC.

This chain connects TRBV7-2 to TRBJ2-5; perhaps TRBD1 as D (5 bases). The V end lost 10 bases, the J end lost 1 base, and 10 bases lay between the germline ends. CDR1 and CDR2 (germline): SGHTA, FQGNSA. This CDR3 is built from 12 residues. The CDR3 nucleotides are TGTGCCATCCCGACAGCCCAAGAGACCCAGTACTTC. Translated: CAIPTAQETQYF.

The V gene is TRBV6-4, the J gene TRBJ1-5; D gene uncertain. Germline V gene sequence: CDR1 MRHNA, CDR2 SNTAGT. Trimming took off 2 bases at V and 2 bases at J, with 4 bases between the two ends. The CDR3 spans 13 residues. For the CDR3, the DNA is TGTGCCAGCAGTGACACAGGCAATCAGCCCCAGCATTTT. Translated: CASSDTGNQPQHF.

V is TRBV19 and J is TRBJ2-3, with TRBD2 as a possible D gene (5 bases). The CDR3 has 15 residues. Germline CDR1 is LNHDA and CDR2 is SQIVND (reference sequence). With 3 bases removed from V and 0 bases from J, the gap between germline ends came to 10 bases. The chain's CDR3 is CASSIGETSTDTQYF. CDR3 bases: TGTGCCAGTAGTATCGGGGAAACTAGCACAGATACGCAGTATTTT.

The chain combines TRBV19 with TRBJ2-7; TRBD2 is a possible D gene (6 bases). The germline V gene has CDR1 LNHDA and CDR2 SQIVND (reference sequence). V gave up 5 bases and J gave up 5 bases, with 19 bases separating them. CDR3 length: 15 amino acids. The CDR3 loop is CASSPPVEGKDEQYF. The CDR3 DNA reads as TGTGCCAGTAGTCCCCCTGTGGAGGGCAAGGACGAGCAGTACTTC.

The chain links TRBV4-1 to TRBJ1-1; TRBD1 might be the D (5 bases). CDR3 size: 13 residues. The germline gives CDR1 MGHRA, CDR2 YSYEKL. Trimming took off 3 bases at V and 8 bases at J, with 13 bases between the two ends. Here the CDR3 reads CASSHPGGVEAFF. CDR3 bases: TGCGCCAGCAGCCACCCCGGGGGAGTGGAAGCTTTCTTT.

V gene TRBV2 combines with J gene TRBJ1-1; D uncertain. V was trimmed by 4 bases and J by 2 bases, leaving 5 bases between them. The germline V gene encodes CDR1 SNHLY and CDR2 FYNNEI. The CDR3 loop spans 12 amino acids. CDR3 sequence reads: CASSVINTEAFF. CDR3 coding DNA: TGTGCCAGCAGTGTAATCAACACTGAAGCTTTCTTT.

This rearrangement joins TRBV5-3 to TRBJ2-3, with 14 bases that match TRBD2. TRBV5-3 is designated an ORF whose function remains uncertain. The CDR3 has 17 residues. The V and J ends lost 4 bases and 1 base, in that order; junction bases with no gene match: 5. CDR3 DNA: TGTGCCAGAAGCCCGGGGACTAGCGGGGGTTGCACAGATACGCAGTATTTT. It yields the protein CARSPGTSGGCTDTQYF.

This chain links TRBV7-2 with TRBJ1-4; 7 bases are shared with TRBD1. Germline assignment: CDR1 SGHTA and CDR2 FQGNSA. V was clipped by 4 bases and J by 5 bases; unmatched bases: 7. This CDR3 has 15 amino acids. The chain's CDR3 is CASSYQGEPNEKLFF. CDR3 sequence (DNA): TGTGCCAGCAGCTACCAGGGGGAGCCCAATGAAAAACTGTTTTTT.

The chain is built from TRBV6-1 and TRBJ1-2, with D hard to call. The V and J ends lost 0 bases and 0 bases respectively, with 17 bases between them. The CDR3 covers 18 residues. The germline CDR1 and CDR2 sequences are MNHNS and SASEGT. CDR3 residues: CASSEALLAYAANYGYTF. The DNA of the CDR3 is TGTGCCAGCAGTGAAGCGCTTCTTGCTTACGCAGCTAACTATGGCTACACCTTC.

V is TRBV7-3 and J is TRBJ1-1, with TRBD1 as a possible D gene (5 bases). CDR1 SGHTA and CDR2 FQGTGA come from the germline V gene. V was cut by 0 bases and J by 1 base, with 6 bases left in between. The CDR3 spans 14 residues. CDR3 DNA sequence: TGTGCCAGCAGCTTAACCGGGGGGAACACTGAAGCTTTCTTT. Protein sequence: CASSLTGGNTEAFF.

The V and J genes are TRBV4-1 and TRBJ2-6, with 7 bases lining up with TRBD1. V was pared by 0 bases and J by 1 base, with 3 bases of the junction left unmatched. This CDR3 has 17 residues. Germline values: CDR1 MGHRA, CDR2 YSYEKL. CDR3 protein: CASSQEVQGSGANVLTF. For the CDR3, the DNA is TGCGCCAGCAGCCAAGAGGTACAGGGGTCTGGGGCCAACGTCCTGACTTTC.

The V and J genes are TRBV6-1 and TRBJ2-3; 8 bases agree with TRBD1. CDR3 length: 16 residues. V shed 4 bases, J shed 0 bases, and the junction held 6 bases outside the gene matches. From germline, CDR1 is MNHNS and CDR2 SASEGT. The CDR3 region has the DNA TGTGCCAGCAGTGGGGGACAGGCGCTTAGCACAGATACGCAGTATTTT. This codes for CASSGGQALSTDTQYF.

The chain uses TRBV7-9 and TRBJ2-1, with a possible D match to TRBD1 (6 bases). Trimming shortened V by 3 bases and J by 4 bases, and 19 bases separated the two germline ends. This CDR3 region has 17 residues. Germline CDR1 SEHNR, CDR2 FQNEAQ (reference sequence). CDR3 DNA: TGTGCCAGCAGCTTGGGGTCCCAGGGGCGAGGGTACAATGAGCAGTTCTTC. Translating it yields CASSLGSQGRGYNEQFF.

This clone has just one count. As DNA, the CDR3 is TGTGCCAGCAGTGATCTATCGAGGGACAGCTACAATGAGCAGTTCTTC. Translating it yields CASSDLSRDSYNEQFF. V is TRBV6-1 and J is TRBJ2-1, with 7 bases lining up with TRBD1. V dropped 3 bases and J dropped 3; count of bases not matched to a gene: 8. Germline assignment: CDR1 MNHNS and CDR2 SASEGT. The CDR3 consists of 16 residues.

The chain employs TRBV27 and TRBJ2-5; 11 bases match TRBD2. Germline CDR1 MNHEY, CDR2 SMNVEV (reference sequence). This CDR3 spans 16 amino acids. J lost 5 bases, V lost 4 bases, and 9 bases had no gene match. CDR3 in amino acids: CASSSTSGVWLETQYF. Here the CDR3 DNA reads TGTGCCAGCAGTTCGACTAGCGGGGTATGGCTGGAGACCCAGTACTTC.

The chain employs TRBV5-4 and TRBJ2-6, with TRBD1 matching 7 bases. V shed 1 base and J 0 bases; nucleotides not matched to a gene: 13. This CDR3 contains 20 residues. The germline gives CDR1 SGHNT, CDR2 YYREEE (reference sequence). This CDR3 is CASSLMWPGQATSGANVLTF. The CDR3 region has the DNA TGTGCCAGCAGCTTGATGTGGCCCGGACAGGCAACCTCTGGGGCCAACGTCCTGACTTTC.

The CDR3, as DNA: TGTGCCAGCAGCCCAAGGGCAGGGAACTCCTACAATGAGCAGTTCTTC. This encodes CASSPRAGNSYNEQFF. V usage is TRBV7-9 and J usage is TRBJ2-1, with D possibly TRBD1 on 5 matching bases. Deletions cut 5 bases from V and 0 bases from J, with 14 bases between. This CDR3 comprises 16 residues. Germline lookup yields CDR1 SEHNR and CDR2 FQNEAQ (reference sequence).

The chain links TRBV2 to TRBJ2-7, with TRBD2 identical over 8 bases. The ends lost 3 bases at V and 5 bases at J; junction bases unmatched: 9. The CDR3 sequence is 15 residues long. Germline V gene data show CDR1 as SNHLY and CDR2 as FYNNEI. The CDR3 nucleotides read TGTGCCAGCAGTGACCCCGGGGGGGGTAGGGACGAGCAGTACTTC. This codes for CASSDPGGGRDEQYF.

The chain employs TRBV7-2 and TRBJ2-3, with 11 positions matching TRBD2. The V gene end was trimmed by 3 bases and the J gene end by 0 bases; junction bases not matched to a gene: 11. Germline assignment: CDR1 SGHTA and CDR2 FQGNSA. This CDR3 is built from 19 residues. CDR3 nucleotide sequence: TGTGCCAGCAGCTTCATAGCGGGGGGGCGTCTAATTAGCACAGATACGCAGTATTTT. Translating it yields CASSFIAGGRLISTDTQYF.